The 28 T cell receptor beta chains listed next were all sequenced from one sample in a study of PD-1 blockade in classical Hodgkin lymphoma. TCRdb keeps only in-frame clones here, not all; method: immunoSEQ multiplex PCR. The data hold around 66,000 clones, with around 91% observed a single time. Every patient relapsed after autologous stem cell transplantation, and brentuximab vedotin exposure varied. The sequencing used peripheral blood mononuclear cells (PBMCs), collected at baseline. The receptors were gathered from a human donor with classical Hodgkin lymphoma.

The CDR3 spells CASSLRGDEQYF. The CDR3 nucleotides are TGTGCCAGCAGCCTTAGGGGGGACGAGCAGTACTTC. V usage is TRBV6-5 and J usage is TRBJ2-7; D is possibly TRBD1 or TRBD2 (6 bases each). Trimming removed 6 bases from V and 5 bases from J, with 11 bases in between. Germline lookup yields CDR1 MNHEY and CDR2 SVGAGI. The CDR3 runs 12 residues.

In this sample, this clone turned up once. This chain joins TRBV28 and TRBJ1-1; a possible D gene is TRBD1 (6 bases). With 6 bases removed from V and 0 bases from J, the gap between germline ends came to 11 bases. Germline CDR1 MDHEN, CDR2 SYDVKM. The CDR3 runs to 14 residues. CDR3 bases: TGTGCCAGCAGCCGGACAGCACTGAACACTGAAGCTTTCTTT. It encodes CASSRTALNTEAFF. Together with reference TRBV28 and TRBJ1-1, the CDR3 gives the full variable domain: DVKVTQSSRYLVKRTGEKVFLECVQDMDHENMFWYRQDPGLGLRLIYFSYDVKMKEKGDIPEGYSVSREKKERFSLILESASTNQTSMYLCASSRTALNTEAFFGQGTRLTVV.

J is TRBJ2-2 and V is TRBV5-1; D ambiguous. V was pared by 5 bases and J by 8 bases, with 10 bases between. CDR1 is SGHRS and CDR2 is YFSETQ in the germline V gene. The CDR3 extends over 12 amino acids. CDR3 sequence reads: CASRITTGELFF. CDR3 nucleotide sequence: TGCGCCAGCAGGATCACAACGGGGGAGCTGTTTTTT.

The V and J genes are TRBV29-1 and TRBJ2-7; 7 bases line up with TRBD1. V lost 6 bases, J lost 0 bases, and 5 bases stayed unmatched. The CDR3 loop spans 13 amino acids. Germline lookup yields CDR1 SQVTM and CDR2 ANQGSEA. In DNA form, the CDR3 reads TGCAGCGTGACAGGGAGAGCCTCCTACGAGCAGTACTTC. It is translated as CSVTGRASYEQYF.

This chain links TRBV6-5 with TRBJ2-7; 9 nucleotides match TRBD1. The germline CDR1 and CDR2 sequences are MNHEY and SVGAGI. The CDR3 contains 12 residues. V trimming: 10 bases; J trimming: 3 bases; junction bases outside the gene matches: 4. CDR3 DNA: TGTGCCACTGAGGGACAGGGCTACGAGCAGTACTTC. Its protein is CATEGQGYEQYF.

The rearrangement links TRBV9 to TRBJ1-1; D is perhaps TRBD1 (5 bases). There are 15 residues in the CDR3. Germline V CDR1 and CDR2: SGDLS, YYNGEE. V gave up 0 bases and J gave up 3 bases, with 12 bases separating them. CDR3 amino acids: CASSVGGAGDTEAFF. The CDR3 bases are TGTGCCAGCAGCGTAGGGGGCGCAGGTGACACTGAAGCTTTCTTT.

The chain links TRBV7-9 to TRBJ2-3; the D gene is possibly TRBD1 (5 bases). CDR1 is SEHNR, CDR2 FQNEAQ, per germline (reference sequence). The CDR3 totals 15 residues. Trimming stripped 0 bases from V and 2 bases from J, with 9 bases between. CDR3 amino acids: CASSLAAGPTDTQYF. CDR3 sequence (DNA): TGTGCCAGCAGCTTAGCCGCAGGGCCCACAGATACGCAGTATTTT.

This rearrangement joins TRBV6-5 to TRBJ2-1; 11 bases map to TRBD2. The CDR3 loop spans 14 amino acids. J was trimmed by 2 bases and V by 6 bases; bases with no gene match: 0. Germline V gene data show CDR1 as MNHEY and CDR2 as SVGAGI. CDR3 in amino acids: CASRLAGAYNEQFF. DNA of the CDR3: TGTGCCAGCAGACTAGCGGGGGCCTACAATGAGCAGTTCTTC.

The V gene is TRBV15, the J gene TRBJ2-7, with D hard to call. The V gene lost 0 bases and the J gene lost 4 bases, with 16 bases spanning the gap. The CDR3 runs to 16 residues. Per germline, CDR1 LNHNV and CDR2 YYDKDF (reference sequence). This CDR3 reads CATSRDRSCALYEQYF. CDR3 bases: TGTGCCACCAGCAGAGATCGTTCCTGCGCTTTATACGAGCAGTACTTC. Using reference TRBV15 and TRBJ2-7 for the parts outside the CDR3, the full variable domain is DAMVIQNPRYQVTQFGKPVTLSCSQTLNHNVMYWYQQKSSQAPKLLFHYYDKDFNNEADTPDNFQSRRPNTSFCFLDIRSPGLGDTAMYLCATSRDRSCALYEQYFGPGTRLTVT.

The chain joins TRBV30 to TRBJ1-6, with a possible D match to TRBD1 (5 bases). Trimming removed 1 base at V and 14 bases at J, with 15 bases between. This CDR3 has 13 amino acids. CDR1 is GTSNPN and CDR2 is SVGIG in the germline V gene (reference sequence). The CDR3 DNA follows: TGTGCCTGGAGTGCCCAGGGAGTCCCCACCCTCCACTTT. Its protein is CAWSAQGVPTLHF.

The chain recombines TRBV19 with TRBJ2-3; 11 bases map to TRBD1. The CDR3 runs to 16 residues. Germline lookup yields CDR1 LNHDA and CDR2 SQIVND (reference sequence). Unmatched junction bases numbered 15, after V lost 10 bases and J lost 6 bases. The CDR3 region is CATMQTRTGGKDTQYF. CDR3 coding DNA: TGTGCCACCATGCAAACAAGGACAGGGGGCAAGGATACGCAGTATTTT.

This chain connects TRBV5-4 to TRBJ2-5; 7 bases align to TRBD1. This CDR3 has 14 residues. The germline CDR1 and CDR2 sequences are SGHNT and YYREEE (reference sequence). V was clipped by 3 bases and J by 4 bases; unmatched bases: 6. CDR3 in DNA: TGTGCCAGCAGCTCAAAGGGGGCAGGAGAGACCCAGTACTTC. Translated, it gives CASSSKGAGETQYF.

The chain links TRBV7-3 to TRBJ2-1; 10 bases line up with TRBD1. CDR1 and CDR2 (germline): SGHTA, FQGTGA. The CDR3 is made up of 14 amino acids. V gave up 7 bases and J gave up 10 bases; unmatched junction bases: 10. The CDR3 DNA reads as TGTGCCAGCAATACGGGACAGGGGCTGGGGGAGCAGTTCTTC. Its translation: CASNTGQGLGEQFF.

The chain links TRBV5-1 to TRBJ2-1, with D tentatively TRBD1 or TRBD2 (5 bases each). CDR1 and CDR2 from the germline V gene are SGHRS and YFSETQ. The V end was cut by 4 bases, the J end by 5 bases, with 13 bases between. This CDR3 spans 14 amino acids. CDR3 loop: CASSRRGAHNEQFF. DNA for the CDR3: TGCGCCAGCAGCCGCCGAGGGGCCCACAATGAGCAGTTCTTC.

The table lists this clone with a count of one. The chain joins TRBV5-1 to TRBJ2-3; D gene uncertain. The CDR3 is made up of 15 amino acids. Germline V gene data show CDR1 as SGHRS and CDR2 as YFSETQ. Trimming took off 0 bases at V and 4 bases at J, with 12 bases between the two ends. The CDR3 DNA reads TGCGCCAGCAGCTTGGACCCCGCTGTAGCAGATACGCAGTATTTT. It encodes CASSLDPAVADTQYF.

CDR3 in amino acids: CASSLMNEQFF. The DNA of the CDR3 is TGTGCCAGCAGCTTGATGAATGAGCAGTTCTTC. The J gene is TRBJ2-1, the V gene TRBV5-6, with D hard to call. The CDR3 is made up of 11 amino acids. Trimming stripped 1 base from V and 7 bases from J, with 3 bases between. Germline V CDR1 and CDR2: SGHDT, YYEEEE.

Comment on this clone: The germline gene is not matched at one end of the junction; a read error may be the cause. The chain uses TRBV29-1 and TRBJ2-7; D possibly corresponds to TRBD1 (5 bases). CDR3 size: 12 residues. In germline, CDR1 is SQVTM, CDR2 ANQGSEA. CDR3 protein: CSVQDRFYEQYF. CDR3 nucleotide sequence: TGCAGCGTTCAAGACAGATTCTACGAGCAGTACTTC.

V gene TRBV6-1 combines with J gene TRBJ1-1; D call uncertain. V lost 5 bases and J lost 0, with 13 bases in between. The germline V gene has CDR1 MNHNS and CDR2 SASEGT. The CDR3 runs to 15 residues. The CDR3 coding sequence is TGTGCCAGCAGTAGGTCCCTCACTATGAACACTGAAGCTTTCTTT. Its translation: CASSRSLTMNTEAFF.

V usage is TRBV15 and J usage is TRBJ1-5; the D is unclear. CDR3 size: 14 residues. V was cut by 8 bases and J by 6 bases, with 17 bases left in between. In germline, CDR1 is LNHNV, CDR2 YYDKDF (reference sequence). CDR3 sequence (DNA): TGTGCCACCGGACGCAGCGAGGCGAGTCAGCCCCAGCATTTT. Its protein product is CATGRSEASQPQHF.

The genes are TRBV7-2 and TRBJ1-6; no definite D call. The CDR3 is 14 residues long. Germline V gene data show CDR1 as SGHTA and CDR2 as FQGNSA. V gave up 8 bases and J gave up 7 bases, with 15 bases separating them. This CDR3 is CASGTPGLNSPLHF. As DNA, the CDR3 is TGTGCCAGCGGTACCCCGGGCCTGAATTCACCCCTCCACTTT.

The genes are TRBV9 and TRBJ2-3; D unclear. The V end was cut by 4 bases, the J end by 6 bases, with 24 bases between. Germline V CDR1 and CDR2: SGDLS, YYNGEE. There are 17 residues in the CDR3. The CDR3 sequence is CASSRSKTTVDWDTQYF. Written as DNA, the CDR3 is TGTGCCAGCAGCCGGAGCAAAACGACGGTTGATTGGGATACGCAGTATTTT.

The chain couples TRBV9 to TRBJ1-6, with D possibly matching TRBD1 (5 bases). The CDR3 consists of 13 residues. Germline CDR1 reads SGDLS; CDR2 reads YYNGEE. The V end was cut by 3 bases, the J end by 10 bases, with 11 bases between. CDR3 amino acids: CASSDTRESPLHF. Written as DNA, the CDR3 is TGTGCCAGCAGCGACACCAGGGAGTCACCCCTCCACTTT.

The DNA of the CDR3 is TGTGCCAGCAGGCCACTCTGGGCGGGGATTAACACAGATACGCAGTATTTT. Encoded protein: CASRPLWAGINTDTQYF. The rearrangement joins TRBV2 to TRBJ2-3; D possibly corresponds to TRBD2 (6 bases). Trimming left V 6 bases short and J 2 bases short, with 21 bases between. The CDR3 extends over 17 amino acids. CDR1 and CDR2 from the germline V gene are SNHLY and FYNNEI.

This chain joins TRBV19 and TRBJ2-1; 7 bases line up with TRBD1. Germline assignment: CDR1 LNHDA and CDR2 SQIVND (reference sequence). Losses at the gene ends were 7 bases for V and 5 bases for J; bases not matched to a gene: 8. The CDR3 has 14 residues. The CDR3 sequence is CASNKLGQNNEQFF. CDR3 bases: TGTGCCAGTAATAAGCTGGGACAGAACAATGAGCAGTTCTTC.

This chain connects TRBV5-1 to TRBJ2-3; the D call may be TRBD1 or TRBD2 (5 bases each). Per the germline V gene, CDR1 is SGHRS and CDR2 is YFSETQ. The V and J ends lost 5 bases and 4 bases respectively, with 14 bases between them. The CDR3 totals 14 residues. In DNA, the CDR3 is TGCGCCAGCAGTGTGAGGGGTACCGCAGATACGCAGTATTTT. Its protein is CASSVRGTADTQYF.

V usage is TRBV30 and J usage is TRBJ2-3; D is uncertain. The V gene lost 7 bases and the J gene lost 3 bases, with 14 bases spanning the gap. The CDR3 spans 13 residues. Looked up from germline, CDR1 is GTSNPN and CDR2 is SVGIG (reference sequence). The CDR3 loop is CALDQENTDTQYF. The CDR3 nucleotides read TGTGCCTTGGACCAGGAAAATACAGATACGCAGTATTTT.

J is TRBJ2-3 and V is TRBV9, with D perhaps TRBD2 (5 bases). The CDR3 runs to 12 residues. Germline assignment: CDR1 SGDLS and CDR2 YYNGEE. V lost 5 bases, J lost 8 bases, and 12 bases lay in between. CDR3 protein: CASSPMGSTQYF. CDR3 nucleotides: TGTGCCAGCAGTCCTATGGGGAGTACGCAGTATTTT. Full variable domain (missing parts from reference TRBV9 and TRBJ2-3): DSGVTQTPKHLITATGQRVTLRCSPRSGDLSVYWYQQSLDQGLQFLIQYYNGEERAKGNILERFSAQQFPDLHSELNLSSLELGDSALYFCASSPMGSTQYFGPGTRLTVL.

This clone was picked up one time. The rearrangement uses TRBV6-6 and TRBJ1-1; D is unclear. V was pared by 2 bases and J by 6 bases, with 4 bases between. Germline V gives CDR1 MNHNY, CDR2 SVGAGI (reference sequence). This CDR3 is built from 11 residues. The CDR3 loop reads CASSYPAEAFF. CDR3 nucleotides: TGTGCCAGCAGTTACCCCGCTGAAGCTTTCTTT.